Below are 18 T cell receptor beta chains sequenced from a single sample in a study of cytotoxic CD8 clonotypes in ibrutinib-treated CLL. Clones were read by immunoSEQ multiplex PCR, and TCRdb kept only the in-frame ones, dropping some. The table includes 250,000 to 350,000 clones, about 72% detected once. The sequencing used PBMCs, collected at disease progression, from a patient treated with ibrutinib. The receptors derive from a human donor with chronic lymphocytic leukemia.

This clone came up a few times. The chain uses TRBV5-1 and TRBJ1-1, with D tentatively TRBD1 (5 bases). CDR3 size: 14 residues. The germline CDR1 and CDR2 sequences are SGHRS and YFSETQ. Trimming removed 4 bases at V and 2 bases at J, with 12 bases between. For the CDR3, the DNA is TGCGCCAGCAGCGGGGCGCCGGGAAACACTGAAGCTTTCTTT. Protein: CASSGAPGNTEAFF.

This rearrangement joins TRBV18 to TRBJ2-2; no clear D. This CDR3 is 14 amino acids long. In germline, CDR1 is KGHSH, CDR2 LQKENI. V dropped 0 bases and J dropped 3 bases, with 5 bases sitting between them. This CDR3 reads CASSPPRHTGELFF. The CDR3 DNA reads as TGTGCCAGCTCACCACCCCGGCACACCGGGGAGCTGTTTTTT.

This chain connects TRBV5-1 to TRBJ1-2, with 12 bases identical to TRBD1. With 7 bases clipped from V and 8 bases from J, the junction kept 9 bases outside the gene matches. The germline V gene encodes CDR1 SGHRS and CDR2 YFSETQ. The CDR3 has 14 amino acids. The CDR3 spells CASARDRGPVGYTF. The CDR3 coding sequence is TGCGCCAGCGCCCGGGACAGGGGGCCTGTGGGCTACACCTTC.

V and J are TRBV28 and TRBJ1-2; D ambiguous. Germline V lookup: CDR1 MDHEN, CDR2 SYDVKM. The CDR3 consists of 11 residues. The V gene lost 7 bases and the J gene lost 3 bases, with 6 bases spanning the gap. The CDR3, as DNA: TGTGCCAGCATGGGAGACTATGGCTACACCTTC. It encodes CASMGDYGYTF.

The rearrangement uses TRBV27 and TRBJ2-1; weak D call: TRBD1 (6 bases). The CDR3 loop spans 14 amino acids. Trimming cost V 2 bases and J 7 bases, with 12 bases left between them. Germline assignment: CDR1 MNHEY and CDR2 SMNVEV (reference sequence). The CDR3 DNA reads as TGTGCCAGCAGTTTAGAACAGGGCTTAAATGAGCAGTTCTTC. This translates into CASSLEQGLNEQFF.

The chain has TRBV7-9 and TRBJ2-2; possible D gene TRBD1, 5 bases. Trimming pared 5 bases from V and 4 bases from J, leaving 17 bases between. Germline CDR1 reads SEHNR; CDR2 reads FQNEAQ (reference sequence). CDR3 size: 16 residues. Written as DNA, the CDR3 is TGTGCCAGCAGCCCGATCACACTGCAGGGCACCGGGGAGCTGTTTTTT. It translates to CASSPITLQGTGELFF.

The chain uses TRBV11-2 and TRBJ2-6, with TRBD2 matching 7 bases. The CDR3 is 16 amino acids. The ends lost 8 bases at V and 4 bases at J; junction bases unmatched: 11. Germline lookup yields CDR1 SGHAT and CDR2 FQNNGV. CDR3 in amino acids: CASRYTGGTGANVLTF. The CDR3 DNA reads TGTGCCAGCCGCTATACGGGGGGAACCGGGGCCAACGTCCTGACTTTC.

Details on this clone: The identical CDR3 is also encoded by other nucleotide sequences in the sample. The rearrangement joins TRBV9 to TRBJ2-7, with a tentative D call TRBD2 (6 bases). CDR1 and CDR2 from the germline V gene are SGDLS and YYNGEE. The CDR3 extends over 13 amino acids. V was cut by 3 bases and J by 2 bases, with 9 bases left in between. CDR3 nucleotide sequence: TGTGCCAGCAGCGCCGGACTACCCTACGAGCAGTACTTC. Translated: CASSAGLPYEQYF.

This clone was detected once. V and J are TRBV21-1 and TRBJ1-4. TRBV21-1 is described as a pseudogene. The CDR3 length is 11 residues. The CDR3 loop is CAVFRNEKLFF. DNA of the CDR3: TGTGCCGTTTTTAGGAATGAAAAACTGTTTTTT.

The V gene is TRBV10-1, the J gene TRBJ2-3; TRBD2 matches at 8 bases. V trimming: 2 bases; J trimming: 2 bases; junction bases outside the gene matches: 6. Germline V gene lookup returns CDR1 WNHNN and CDR2 SYGVQD (reference sequence). The CDR3 covers 16 residues. The CDR3 is CASSEGLRGDTDTQYF. The CDR3 nucleotides are TGCGCCAGCAGTGAGGGTCTGCGGGGGGACACAGATACGCAGTATTTT.

V is TRBV7-2 and J is TRBJ2-7; 7 positions agree with TRBD2. J was trimmed by 4 bases and V by 2 bases; bases with no gene match: 2. This CDR3 region has 13 residues. The germline gives CDR1 SGHTA, CDR2 FQGNSA. DNA for the CDR3: TGTGCCAGCAGCTTATGGGGGGGTTACGAGCAGTACTTC. Translated, it gives CASSLWGGYEQYF.

The chain is built from TRBV6-5 and TRBJ2-5; D not resolved. V was cut by 6 bases and J by 2 bases, with 13 bases left in between. This CDR3 spans 14 amino acids. Germline V gene sequence: CDR1 MNHEY, CDR2 SVGAGI. For the CDR3, the DNA is TGTGCCAGCAGCTTTATCCTGCGGCAAGAGACCCAGTACTTC. It translates to CASSFILRQETQYF.

This clone was counted only a few times. CDR3 DNA sequence: TGTGCCAGCAGCATTTGGACTAGCGGGTTCACCGGGGAGCTGTTTTTT. Amino acid sequence: CASSIWTSGFTGELFF. The rearrangement uses TRBV7-8 and TRBJ2-2; 11 bases are shared with TRBD2. Per the germline V gene, CDR1 is SGHVS and CDR2 is FQNEAQ. This CDR3 is 16 amino acids long. The ends lost 5 bases at V and 4 bases at J; junction bases unmatched: 6.

The chain uses TRBV18 and TRBJ1-5; 7 bases are shared with TRBD1. V lost 5 bases to trimming and J lost 4 bases; unmatched junction nucleotides: 2. This CDR3 has 13 residues. Germline CDR1 is KGHSH and CDR2 is LQKENI. CDR3 nucleotide sequence: TGTGCCAGCTCAGGGACAGCAAATCAGCCCCAGCATTTT. Protein sequence: CASSGTANQPQHF.

The chain employs TRBV6-5 and TRBJ2-7; 7 positions match TRBD1. Germline loops: CDR1 MNHEY, CDR2 SVGAGI. Germline trimming cut 5 bases from V and 1 base from J; bases unmatched to any gene: 5. This CDR3 contains 14 residues. CDR3 loop: CASSARDRSYEQYF. DNA of the CDR3: TGTGCCAGCAGTGCCCGGGACAGATCCTACGAGCAGTACTTC.

This clone was seen once. The chain recombines TRBV4-1 with TRBJ2-2; weak D call: TRBD2 (6 bases). CDR1 is MGHRA, CDR2 YSYEKL, per germline. The CDR3 totals 17 residues. The ends were cut back, 4 bases at V and 0 bases at J, with 15 bases in the middle. CDR3 protein: CASSRRRGGANTGELFF. In DNA, the CDR3 is TGCGCCAGCAGCCGGCGTCGGGGCGGGGCGAACACCGGGGAGCTGTTTTTT.

The V call is TRBV7-2, the J call TRBJ1-3; 7 bases agree with TRBD1. The germline V gene has CDR1 SGHTA and CDR2 FQGNSA. Trimming took 5 bases from V and 4 from J; bases not matched to a gene: 8. The length of the CDR3 is 15 residues. The CDR3 DNA is TGTGCCAGCAGCCAAAACAGGGGATCAGGAAACACCATATATTTT. Translating gives CASSQNRGSGNTIYF.

This rearrangement joins TRBV19 to TRBJ2-1, with D unresolved. Germline V gives CDR1 LNHDA, CDR2 SQIVND (reference sequence). CDR3 size: 11 residues. The V and J ends lost 6 bases and 6 bases respectively, with 6 bases between them. Here the CDR3 reads CASSRRNEQFF. As DNA, the CDR3 is TGTGCCAGTAGCCGACGCAATGAGCAGTTCTTC.